This is a list of T cell receptor beta chains from one sample in a study of T cell changes during pregnancy in multiple sclerosis. Using immunoSEQ multiplex PCR, the repertoire was profiled, and TCRdb retains in-frame clones only, with some absent. The sample has 40,000 to 55,000 clones, 92% seen once. The sequencing here drew on CD4+ T cells from peripheral blood mononuclear cells, taken in the third trimester of pregnancy. These receptors were collected from a female donor with multiple sclerosis, enrolled in a pregnancy study. Each CDR3 is given with its conserved first and last residue. The order of the fields is CDR3 DNA, CDR3 protein, clone size, D gene, J gene, V gene. D genes are given only for firm matches. Expanded clones are given a class, and other clones once, few, many or no size at all.

DNA: TGTGCCAGCAGGGGACTAGCGGGATCCACAGATACGCAGTATTTT; CDR3: CASRGLAGSTDTQYF; size: -; D: TRBD2; J: TRBJ2-3; V: TRBV27
DNA: TGTGCCAGCAGCTTAGCTGGTGGCGGGAGGTGGTATTTT; CDR3: CASSLAGGGRWYF; size: -; D: TRBD2; J: TRBJ2-3; V: TRBV7-2
DNA: TGTGCCAGCAGCTTAGGACAGGCCCAGGGGACCCAGTACTTC; CDR3: CASSLGQAQGTQYF; size: -; D: -; J: TRBJ2-5; V: TRBV7-9
DNA: TGTGCCAGCAGCTTAGATAAGAGGGCAGGTGAATTGGAGACCCAGTACTTC; CDR3: CASSLDKRAGELETQYF; size: -; D: -; J: TRBJ2-5; V: TRBV11-2
DNA: TGTGCCAGCAGCTTGGTTAGCGGGGCTAGCACAGATACGCAGTATTTT; CDR3: CASSLVSGASTDTQYF; size: -; D: TRBD2; J: TRBJ2-3; V: TRBV5-4
DNA: TGTGCCAGCAGTACTGACAGGGGGTTATCCTACGAGCAGTACTTC; CDR3: CASSTDRGLSYEQYF; size: -; D: TRBD1; J: TRBJ2-7; V: TRBV7-9
DNA: TGTGCCAGCAGCTTGGGTGGAGGAGGCCAAGAGACCCAGTACTTC; CDR3: CASSLGGGGQETQYF; size: -; D: -; J: TRBJ2-5; V: TRBV7-3
DNA: TGTGCCAGCAGCTCCCGGGACAGGGGGCGAAATGAGCAGTTCTTC; CDR3: CASSSRDRGRNEQFF; size: -; D: TRBD1; J: TRBJ2-1; V: TRBV7-9
DNA: TGTGCCAGCAGTTACAGCCAGGGGGCCTTACAGCCCCAGCATTTT; CDR3: CASSYSQGALQPQHF; size: -; D: TRBD1; J: TRBJ1-5; V: TRBV6-5
DNA: TGTGCCAGCAGCTTTCGACTAGCGGATTACAATGAGCAGTTCTTC; CDR3: CASSFRLADYNEQFF; size: once; D: TRBD2; J: TRBJ2-1; V: TRBV5-4
DNA: TGTGCCAGCAGCCAAGATTTCAGGGTCTTAAACAATGAGCAGTTCTTC; CDR3: CASSQDFRVLNNEQFF; size: -; D: -; J: TRBJ2-1; V: TRBV4-2
DNA: TGTGCCAGTAGTATTCGTACAAGTGAAAAACTGTTTTTT; CDR3: CASSIRTSEKLFF; size: -; D: -; J: TRBJ1-4; V: TRBV19
DNA: TGCGCCAGCAGCTCGAGGACAGGGAGGGGGGAGACCCAGTACTTC; CDR3: CASSSRTGRGETQYF; size: -; D: -; J: TRBJ2-5; V: TRBV5-1
DNA: TGTGCTAGCAGTCAGGGGCACACCGGGGAGCTGTTTTTT; CDR3: CASSQGHTGELFF; size: -; D: -; J: TRBJ2-2; V: TRBV7-7
DNA: TGTGCCAGCAGCTTAGTATTGGGGGGAACCGAAGCTTTCTTT; CDR3: CASSLVLGGTEAFF; size: -; D: -; J: TRBJ1-1; V: TRBV11-2
DNA: TGTGCCAGCAGCTTAGATCTCTGGGGCGGTGGCTACACCTTC; CDR3: CASSLDLWGGGYTF; size: -; D: -; J: TRBJ1-2; V: TRBV11-2
DNA: TGTGCCAGCAGCTTGGCCTCGAACACTGAAGCTTTCTTT; CDR3: CASSLASNTEAFF; size: -; D: -; J: TRBJ1-1; V: TRBV5-4
DNA: TGTGCCAGCAGTGACTGGAGCTCCTACAATGAGCAGTTCTTC; CDR3: CASSDWSSYNEQFF; size: -; D: -; J: TRBJ2-1; V: TRBV6-1
DNA: TGTGCCAGCTCAGCTAATCGGGACACTGAAGCTTTCTTT; CDR3: CASSANRDTEAFF; size: -; D: -; J: TRBJ1-1; V: TRBV18